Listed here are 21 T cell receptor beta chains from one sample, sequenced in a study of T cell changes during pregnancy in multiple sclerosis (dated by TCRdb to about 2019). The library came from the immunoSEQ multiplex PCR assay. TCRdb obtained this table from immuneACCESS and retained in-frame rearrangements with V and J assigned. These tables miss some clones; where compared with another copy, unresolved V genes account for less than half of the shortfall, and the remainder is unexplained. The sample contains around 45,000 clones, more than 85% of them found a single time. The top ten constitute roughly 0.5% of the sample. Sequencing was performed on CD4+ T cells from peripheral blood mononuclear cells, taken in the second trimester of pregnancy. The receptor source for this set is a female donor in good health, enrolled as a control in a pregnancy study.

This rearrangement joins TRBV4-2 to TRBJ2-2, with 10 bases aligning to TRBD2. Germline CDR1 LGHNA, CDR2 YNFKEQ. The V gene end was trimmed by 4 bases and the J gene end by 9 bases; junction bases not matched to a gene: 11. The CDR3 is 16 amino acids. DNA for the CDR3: TGTGCCAGCAGCCTTCAAGCGGGGGGGCCCGCCAGGGAGCTGTTTTTT. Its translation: CASSLQAGGPARELFF.

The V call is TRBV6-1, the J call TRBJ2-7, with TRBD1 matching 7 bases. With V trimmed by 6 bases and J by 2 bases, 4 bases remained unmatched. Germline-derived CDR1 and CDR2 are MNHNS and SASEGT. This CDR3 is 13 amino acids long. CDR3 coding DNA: TGTGCCAGCAGACTAGGACAGGCCTACGAGCAGTACTTC. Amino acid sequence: CASRLGQAYEQYF.

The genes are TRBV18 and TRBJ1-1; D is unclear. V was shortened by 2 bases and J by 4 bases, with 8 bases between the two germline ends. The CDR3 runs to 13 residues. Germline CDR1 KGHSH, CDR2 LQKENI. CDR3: CASSPDGSTEAFF. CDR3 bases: TGTGCCAGCTCACCAGACGGGTCCACTGAAGCTTTCTTT. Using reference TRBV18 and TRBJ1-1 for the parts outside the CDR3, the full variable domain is NAGVMQNPRHLVRRRGQEARLRCSPMKGHSHVYWYRQLPEEGLKFMVYLQKENIIDESGMPKERFSAEFPKEGPSILRIQQVVRGDSAAYFCASSPDGSTEAFFGQGTRLTVV.

The DNA of the CDR3 is TGTGCCAGCACCCCGGGGGGGGCTTTGGAGACCCAGTACTTC. Residues: CASTPGGALETQYF. The chain combines TRBV6-6 with TRBJ2-5; TRBD2 matches at 8 bases. V shed 7 bases and J 5 bases; nucleotides not matched to a gene: 9. In germline, CDR1 is MNHNY, CDR2 SVGAGI (reference sequence). The CDR3 length is 14 residues.

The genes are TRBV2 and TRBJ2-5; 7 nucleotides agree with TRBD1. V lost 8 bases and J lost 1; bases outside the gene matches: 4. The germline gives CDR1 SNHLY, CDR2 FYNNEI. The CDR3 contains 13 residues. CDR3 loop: CASRGQIQETQYF. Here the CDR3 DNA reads TGTGCCAGCCGGGGACAGATCCAAGAGACCCAGTACTTC.

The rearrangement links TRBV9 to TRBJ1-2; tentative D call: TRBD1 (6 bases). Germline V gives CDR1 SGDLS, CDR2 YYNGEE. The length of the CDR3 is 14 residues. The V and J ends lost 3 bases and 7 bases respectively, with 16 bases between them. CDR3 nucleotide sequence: TGTGCCAGCAGCGCCCGGGACACCCTGGGTGGCTACACCTTC. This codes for CASSARDTLGGYTF.

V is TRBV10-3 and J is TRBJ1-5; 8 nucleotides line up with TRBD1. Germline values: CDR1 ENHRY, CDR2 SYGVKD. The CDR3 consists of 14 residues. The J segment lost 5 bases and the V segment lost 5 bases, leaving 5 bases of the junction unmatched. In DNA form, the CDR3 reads TGTGCCATCAGTCAGGACAGGGAGTATCAGCCCCAGCATTTT. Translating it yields CAISQDREYQPQHF.

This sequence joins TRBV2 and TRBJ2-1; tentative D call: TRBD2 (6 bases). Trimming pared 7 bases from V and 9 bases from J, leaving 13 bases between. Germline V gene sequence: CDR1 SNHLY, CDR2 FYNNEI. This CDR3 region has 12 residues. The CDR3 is CASNGLASEQFF. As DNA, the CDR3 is TGTGCCAGCAATGGGCTAGCGAGTGAGCAGTTCTTC.

Here the CDR3 DNA reads TGTGCCAGCAGCTTAGGTGTCAAAGAGACCCAGTACTTC. Translation: CASSLGVKETQYF. This rearrangement joins TRBV11-3 to TRBJ2-5; no clear D gene. The germline CDR1 and CDR2 sequences are SGHNT and YENEEA. Trimming shortened V by 1 base and J by 3 bases, and 6 bases separated the two germline ends. The CDR3 totals 13 residues.

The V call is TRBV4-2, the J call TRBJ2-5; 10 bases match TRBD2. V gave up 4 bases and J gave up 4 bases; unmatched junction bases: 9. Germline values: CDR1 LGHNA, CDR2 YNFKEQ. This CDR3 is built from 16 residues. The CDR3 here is CASSRRQREGGETQYF. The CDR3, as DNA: TGTGCCAGCAGCCGACGCCAGCGGGAGGGCGGAGAGACCCAGTACTTC.

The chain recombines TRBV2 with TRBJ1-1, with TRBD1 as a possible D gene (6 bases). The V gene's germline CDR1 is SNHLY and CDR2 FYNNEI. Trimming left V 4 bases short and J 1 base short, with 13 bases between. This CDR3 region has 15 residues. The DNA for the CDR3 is TGTGCCAGCAGTGTCCGGGGAGGGGGGAACACTGAAGCTTTCTTT. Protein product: CASSVRGGGNTEAFF.

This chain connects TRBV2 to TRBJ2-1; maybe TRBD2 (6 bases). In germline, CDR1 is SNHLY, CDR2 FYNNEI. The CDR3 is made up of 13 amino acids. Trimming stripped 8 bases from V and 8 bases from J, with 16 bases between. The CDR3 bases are TGTGCCAGCGGGGGGACCTATTCCGATGAGCAGTTCTTC. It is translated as CASGGTYSDEQFF.

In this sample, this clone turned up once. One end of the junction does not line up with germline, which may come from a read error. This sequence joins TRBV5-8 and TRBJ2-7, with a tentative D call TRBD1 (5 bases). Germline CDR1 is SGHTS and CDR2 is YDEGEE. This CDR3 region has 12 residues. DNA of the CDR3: TGTGCCAGCAGCTTGGAACAGGCGACTTTGGGCTTC. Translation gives CASSLEQATLGF.

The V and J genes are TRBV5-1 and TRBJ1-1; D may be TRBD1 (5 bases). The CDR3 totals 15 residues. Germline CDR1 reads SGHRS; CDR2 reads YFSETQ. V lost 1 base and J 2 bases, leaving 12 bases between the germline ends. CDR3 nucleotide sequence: TGCGCCAGCAGCTTGCTAGGGCAGGGAAACACTGAAGCTTTCTTT. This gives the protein CASSLLGQGNTEAFF.

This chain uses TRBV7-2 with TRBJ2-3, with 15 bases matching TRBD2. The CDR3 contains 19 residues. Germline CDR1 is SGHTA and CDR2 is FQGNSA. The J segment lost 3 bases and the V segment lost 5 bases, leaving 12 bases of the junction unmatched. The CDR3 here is CASSRFPAGTSGRTDTQYF. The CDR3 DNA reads TGTGCCAGCAGCCGGTTCCCAGCCGGGACTAGCGGGAGGACAGATACGCAGTATTTT.

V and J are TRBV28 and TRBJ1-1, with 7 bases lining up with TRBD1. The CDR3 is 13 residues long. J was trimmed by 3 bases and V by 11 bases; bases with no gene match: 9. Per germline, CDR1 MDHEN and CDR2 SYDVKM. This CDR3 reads CAVTTGADTEAFF. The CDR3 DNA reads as TGTGCCGTCACAACAGGGGCTGACACTGAAGCTTTCTTT. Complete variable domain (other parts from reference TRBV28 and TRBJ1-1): DVKVTQSSRYLVKRTGEKVFLECVQDMDHENMFWYRQDPGLGLRLIYFSYDVKMKEKGDIPEGYSVSREKKERFSLILESASTNQTSMYLCAVTTGADTEAFFGQGTRLTVV.

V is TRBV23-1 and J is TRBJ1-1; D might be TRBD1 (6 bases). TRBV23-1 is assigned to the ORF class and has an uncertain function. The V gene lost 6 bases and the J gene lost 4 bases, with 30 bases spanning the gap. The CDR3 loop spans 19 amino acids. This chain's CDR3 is CASSRISARGAGKSTEAFF. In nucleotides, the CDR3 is TGCGCCAGCAGCCGGATCTCCGCCCGGGGGGCAGGGAAATCCACTGAAGCTTTCTTT.

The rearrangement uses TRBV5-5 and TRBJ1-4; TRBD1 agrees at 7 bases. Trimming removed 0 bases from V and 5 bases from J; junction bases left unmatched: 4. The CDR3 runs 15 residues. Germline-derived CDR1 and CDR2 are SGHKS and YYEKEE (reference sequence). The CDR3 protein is CASSLVGTVNEKLFF. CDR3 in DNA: TGTGCCAGCAGCTTGGTAGGGACAGTCAATGAAAAACTGTTTTTT.

The CDR3 bases are TGTGCCAGCAGCTTAGCGGCAGGGGGCACCACCGGGGAGCTGTTTTTT. Translation: CASSLAAGGTTGELFF. The chain combines TRBV7-6 with TRBJ2-2, with 8 positions matching TRBD1. The CDR3 covers 16 residues. Trimming took 0 bases from V and 4 from J; bases not matched to a gene: 4. The germline CDR1 and CDR2 sequences are SGHVS and FNYEAQ. Full variable domain (remainder filled in from reference TRBV7-6 and TRBJ2-2): GAGVSQSPRYKVTKRGQDVALRCDPISGHVSLYWYRQALGQGPEFLTYFNYEAQQDKSGLPNDRFSAERPEGSISTLTIQRTEQRDSAMYRCASSLAAGGTTGELFFGEGSRLTVL.

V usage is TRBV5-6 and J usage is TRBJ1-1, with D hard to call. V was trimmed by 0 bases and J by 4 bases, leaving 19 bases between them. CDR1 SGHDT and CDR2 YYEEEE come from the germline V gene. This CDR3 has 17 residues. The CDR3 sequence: CASSLDGVFSKATEAFF. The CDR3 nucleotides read TGTGCCAGCAGCTTGGATGGAGTGTTCAGTAAGGCCACTGAAGCTTTCTTT.

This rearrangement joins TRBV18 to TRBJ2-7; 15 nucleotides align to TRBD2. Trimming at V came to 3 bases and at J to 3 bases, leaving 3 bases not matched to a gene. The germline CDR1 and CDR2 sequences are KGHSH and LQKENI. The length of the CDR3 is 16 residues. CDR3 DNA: TGTGCCAGCTCACCGCCGGGACTAGCGGGGGGCTACGAGCAGTACTTC. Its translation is CASSPPGLAGGYEQYF.